The sequence of this T cell receptor beta chain was determined in a study of CD4 and CD8 cells across lung adenocarcinoma regions. The V gene lost 5 bases and the J gene lost 7 bases, with 9 bases spanning the gap. There are 12 residues in the CDR3. CDR1 and CDR2 from the germline V gene are SGHVS and FNYEAQ. TCRdb re-called the PCR reads with MiXCR, one entry per CDR3 protein. The sample lists over 20,000 distinct CDR3 sequences; approximately 49% were seen once. The source of this sequence is a female donor with lung adenocarcinoma. The CD4 and CD8 labels of this study may be unreliable. The rearrangement links TRBV7-6 to TRBJ2-1, with D tentatively TRBD1 (5 bases). The sequencing input was CD8+ T cells from the center of a lung tumor. The CDR3 spells CASSLKGNEQFF. The DNA of the CDR3 is TGTGCCAGCAGCCTCAAGGGGAATGAGCAGTTCTTC.